This TCR beta chain was captured by sequencing in a study of T cells in Graves' hyperthyroidism and ophthalmopathy. Study overall: The initial diagnosis was the point when peripheral blood was collected, ahead of any treatment.

The germline V and J ends were trimmed by 8 bases and 0 bases, with 25 bases remaining between them. The CDR3 runs to 18 residues. CDR1 MNHEY and CDR2 SMNVEV come from the germline V gene (reference sequence). In making diagnoses, clinical symptoms, serum thyroxine and TRAb, thyroid ultrasound and orbital computed tomography were all used. Findings of the study overall: Expanded thyroid clonotypes (above 0.001) were mostly also found in blood. Patients with ophthalmopathy were separated from those with stable hyperthyroidism by a 13 V-J model.

This clonotype occurred many times. Its antigen is not known. Amplified TCR beta CDR3 regions derived from RNA transcripts. Researchers ran a first-round RT-PCR on the TCR CDR3 using the HTBI primer set. In TCRdb, the multiplex PCR reads were re-called with MiXCR into one record per CDR3 protein. The data show 350,000 to 500,000 distinct CDR3 sequences, around 15% seen once. The sample was blood. This TCR came from a woman under 30 with Graves' hyperthyroidism. The rearrangement links TRBV27 to TRBJ1-2; D possibly corresponds to TRBD1 (6 bases). CDR3: CASQSRSGRGLANYGYTF. Here the CDR3 DNA reads TGTGCCAGCCAATCACGAAGCGGCAGGGGACTGGCTAACTATGGCTACACCTTC.